These 7 T cell receptor beta chains share one sample of origin, sequenced in a study of preoperative IRX-2 immunotherapy in early breast cancer. The treatment was: preoperative locoregional IRX-2 cytokine immunotherapy. Using immunoSEQ multiplex PCR, the repertoire was profiled, and TCRdb retains in-frame clones only, with some absent. The sample has 60,000 or so clones, less than 95% seen once; the top ten hold roughly 1.7%. This sample was obtained from a patient treated with IRX-2 immunotherapy. These receptors all stem from a human donor with breast cancer.

V usage is TRBV27 and J usage is TRBJ2-7, with 10 bases matching TRBD2. The germline CDR1 and CDR2 sequences are MNHEY and SMNVEV (reference sequence). The CDR3 contains 19 residues. V trimming: 4 bases; J trimming: 2 bases; junction bases outside the gene matches: 17. The CDR3 DNA sequence: TGTGCCAGCAGTTCCACGATCACCCGTAGCGGGAGGCCGGCCTACGAGCAGTACTTC. It encodes CASSSTITRSGRPAYEQYF.

The rearrangement uses TRBV6-5 and TRBJ1-1; TRBD1 aligns across 10 bases. Germline CDR1 and CDR2: MNHEY and SVGAGI. The CDR3 extends over 15 amino acids. V dropped 0 bases and J dropped 5; count of bases not matched to a gene: 3. The CDR3 here is CASSYSGTGATEAFF. For the CDR3, the DNA is TGTGCCAGCAGTTACTCCGGGACAGGGGCGACTGAAGCTTTCTTT.

V and J are TRBV28 and TRBJ2-1; 10 positions match TRBD2. The CDR3 is made up of 18 amino acids. J was trimmed by 6 bases and V by 3 bases; bases with no gene match: 14. Germline CDR1 MDHEN, CDR2 SYDVKM. The CDR3 spells CASSFYDASGREVNEQFF. The CDR3 nucleotides read TGTGCCAGCAGTTTTTACGACGCAAGCGGGAGGGAAGTCAATGAGCAGTTCTTC.

The rearrangement uses TRBV19 and TRBJ2-7; 8 bases map to TRBD1. This CDR3 comprises 13 residues. Germline loops: CDR1 LNHDA, CDR2 SQIVND (reference sequence). V lost 6 bases to trimming and J lost 2 bases; unmatched junction nucleotides: 3. Here the CDR3 DNA reads TGTGCCAGTAGCCCCAGGGGGCCCTACGAGCAGTACTTC. Translated: CASSPRGPYEQYF.

The chain couples TRBV11-2 to TRBJ2-7; 8 bases line up with TRBD1. V lost 5 bases and J lost 2; bases outside the gene matches: 5. The length of the CDR3 is 14 residues. Germline CDR1 reads SGHAT; CDR2 reads FQNNGV. CDR3: CASSPGTGPYEQYF. CDR3 coding DNA: TGTGCCAGCAGCCCCGGGACAGGCCCCTACGAGCAGTACTTC.

This sequence joins TRBV4-1 and TRBJ2-7; 9 nucleotides line up with TRBD1. CDR3 length: 15 amino acids. Germline assignment: CDR1 MGHRA and CDR2 YSYEKL. J was trimmed by 4 bases and V by 4 bases; bases with no gene match: 8. CDR3 sequence (DNA): TGCGCCAGCAGCCGTAGGACAGGGGAGTTGTACGAGCAGTACTTC. Its protein is CASSRRTGELYEQYF.

The chain has TRBV9 and TRBJ2-7; D might be TRBD2 (5 bases). The CDR3 extends over 14 amino acids. The germline gives CDR1 SGDLS, CDR2 YYNGEE. Trimming pared 4 bases from V and 4 bases from J, leaving 15 bases between. CDR3 bases: TGTGCCAGCAGCACACGGGCCGGGGAGTACGAGCAGTACTTC. Translation gives CASSTRAGEYEQYF.